What follows describes a single T cell receptor (beta chain). Antigen: not known. The source of the sample is a study of beta chain features in type 1 diabetes. Study-wide results and limits: Junctions at VDJ sites from type 1 diabetes patients had fewer insertions and more deletions. All four CD4+ subsets from Type 1 diabetes patients carried moderately but significantly shorter TCRB CDR3s.

CD45RO/CCR7/CD25/CD127/CD95/CD27 sorting isolated CD4+ naive, central memory, regulatory and stem cell-like memory cells. Every isolated RNA sample was fully reverse transcribed, so sequencing captured expressed TCRB transcripts. TCRdb's copy holds only in-frame clones and misses some; the assay was immunoSEQ multiplex PCR. The sample shows 250,000 or so clones, 11% to 15% of them seen only once. This sequence originates from a man aged 25-45 years with type 1 diabetes. The source material was naive CD4+ T cells from blood.

The CDR3 sequence is CASSIDAPGPAIKANVLTF. DNA for the CDR3: TGTGCCAGTAGTATAGACGCGCCAGGGCCGGCGATAAAGGCCAACGTCCTGACTTTC. The genes are TRBV19 and TRBJ2-6, with D possibly TRBD1 on 5 matching bases. Trimming left V 0 bases short and J 6 bases short, with 21 bases between. Germline V gene lookup returns CDR1 LNHDA and CDR2 SQIVND (reference sequence). The CDR3 loop spans 19 amino acids.